These T cell receptor beta chains were read from a single sample in a study of blood T cell repertoires in COVID-19. The table came from immunoSEQ multiplex PCR; TCRdb's copy has only in-frame clones and leaves some out. The table lists 380,000 or so clones, approximately 88% of them singletons. Sequencing used peripheral blood. These receptors all come from a man in his forties with acute or convalescent COVID-19. The CDR3 runs from the conserved cysteine through the conserved F or W. D genes are given only for firm matches. Clone size is not always given. Where it is, it says once, few, many or a class for expanded clones.

size | J | V | D | DNA | CDR3
. | TRBJ2-5 | TRBV12-2 | . | TGTGCAAGTCGCTTAGCGGTTTTCTCCCGGGGTAATCGGACCCAGTACTTC | CASRLAVFSRGNRTQYF
. | TRBJ1-5 | TRBV7-2 | TRBD1 | TGTGCCAGCAGCACGGACAGGAATCAGCCCCAGCATTTT | CASSTDRNQPQHF
. | TRBJ2-7 | TRBV5-1 | TRBD1 | TGCGCCAGCAGCTATACAGGGGGAGCTTTGGGGGAGCAGTACTTC | CASSYTGGALGEQYF
. | TRBJ1-1 | TRBV9 | TRBD1 | TGTGCCAGCAGCGCGAGACAGGGGGAGGGCACTGAAGCTTTCTTT | CASSARQGEGTEAFF
. | TRBJ1-5 | TRBV15 | . | TGTGCCACCAGCACCAGATTGACAGGTTCGAGCAATCAGCCCCAGCATTTT | CATSTRLTGSSNQPQHF
. | TRBJ1-6 | TRBV7-3 | TRBD1 | TGTGCCAGCAGCGCAGGGGGCGGGGATTCACCCCTCCACTTT | CASSAGGGDSPLHF
once | TRBJ2-7 | TRBV6-2/TRBV6-3 | TRBD1 | TGTGCCAGCAGTGACGTAGGGTGGGGACAGGACTACGAGCAGTACTTC | CASSDVGWGQDYEQYF
. | TRBJ2-7 | TRBV28 | . | TGTGCCAGCAGTTTATCGGCAGGGGCCTACGAGCAGTACTTC | CASSLSAGAYEQYF
. | TRBJ1-6 | TRBV6-5 | TRBD1 | TGTGCCAGCAGCCGGGGACAGACGAATTCACCCCTCCACTTT | CASSRGQTNSPLHF
. | TRBJ1-1 | TRBV19 | . | TGTGCCAGTTCATTTCTGAACACTGAAGCTTTCTTT | CASSFLNTEAFF
. | TRBJ1-1 | TRBV2 | TRBD1 | TGTGCCAGCAGTGTCTTTCTACAGGGGCATAGGCCACATATGAACACTGAAGCTTTCTTT | CASSVFLQGHRPHMNTEAFF
. | TRBJ2-7 | TRBV27 | . | TGTGCCAGCAGTCACGGGTTTAAGTCCTACGAGCAGTACTTC | CASSHGFKSYEQYF
. | TRBJ2-1 | TRBV11-2 | TRBD2 | TGTGCCAGCAGCGTCCGACTAGCGGGCTCCTACAATGAGCAGTTCTTC | CASSVRLAGSYNEQFF